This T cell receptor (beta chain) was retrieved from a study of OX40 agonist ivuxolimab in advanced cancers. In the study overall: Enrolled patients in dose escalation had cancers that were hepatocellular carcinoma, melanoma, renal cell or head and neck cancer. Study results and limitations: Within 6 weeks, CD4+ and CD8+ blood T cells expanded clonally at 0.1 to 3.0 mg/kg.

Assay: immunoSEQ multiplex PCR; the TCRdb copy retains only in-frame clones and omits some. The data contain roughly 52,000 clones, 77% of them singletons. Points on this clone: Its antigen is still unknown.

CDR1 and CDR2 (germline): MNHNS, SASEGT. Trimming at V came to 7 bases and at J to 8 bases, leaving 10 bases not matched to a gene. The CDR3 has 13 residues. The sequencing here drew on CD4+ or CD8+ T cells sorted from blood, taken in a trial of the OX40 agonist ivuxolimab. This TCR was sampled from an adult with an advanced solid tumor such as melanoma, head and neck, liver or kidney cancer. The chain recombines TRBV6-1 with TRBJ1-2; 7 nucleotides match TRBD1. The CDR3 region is CASTPDRDRGYTF. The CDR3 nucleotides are TGTGCCAGCACCCCCGACAGGGACAGAGGCTACACCTTC.